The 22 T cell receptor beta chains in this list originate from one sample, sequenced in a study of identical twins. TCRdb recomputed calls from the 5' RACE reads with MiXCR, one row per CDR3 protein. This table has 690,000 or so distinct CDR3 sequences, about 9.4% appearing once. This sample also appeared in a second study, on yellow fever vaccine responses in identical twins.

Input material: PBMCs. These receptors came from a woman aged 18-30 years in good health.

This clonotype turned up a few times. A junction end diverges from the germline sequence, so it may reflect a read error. The CDR3, as DNA: TGCGCCAGCAGCTTGGACTCTGGGACTAGCGGGGGCCGTGGCTTC. Translation gives CASSLDSGTSGGRGF. The rearrangement uses TRBV5-1 and TRBJ2-5, with TRBD2 identical over 14 bases. CDR3 length: 15 residues. Germline lookup yields CDR1 SGHRS and CDR2 YFSETQ.

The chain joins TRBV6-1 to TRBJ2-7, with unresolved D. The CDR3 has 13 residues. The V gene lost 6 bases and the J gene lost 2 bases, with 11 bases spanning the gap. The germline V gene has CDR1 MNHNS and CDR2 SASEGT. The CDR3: CASRTWDTYEQYF. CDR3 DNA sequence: TGTGCCAGCAGGACTTGGGATACCTACGAGCAGTACTTC.

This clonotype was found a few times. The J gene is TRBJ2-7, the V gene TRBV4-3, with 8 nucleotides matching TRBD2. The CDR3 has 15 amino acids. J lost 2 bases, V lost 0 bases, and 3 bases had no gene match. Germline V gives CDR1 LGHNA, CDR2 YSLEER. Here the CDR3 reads CASSQDTSGAYEQYF. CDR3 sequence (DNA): TGCGCCAGCAGCCAAGATACTAGCGGAGCCTACGAGCAGTACTTC.

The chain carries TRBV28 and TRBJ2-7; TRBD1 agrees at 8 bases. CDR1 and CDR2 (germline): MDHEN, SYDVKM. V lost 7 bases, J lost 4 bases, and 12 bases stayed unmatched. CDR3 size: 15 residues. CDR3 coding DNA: TGTGCCAGCAATCCCGGCGGGGACAGGATATACGAGCAGTACTTC. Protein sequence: CASNPGGDRIYEQYF.

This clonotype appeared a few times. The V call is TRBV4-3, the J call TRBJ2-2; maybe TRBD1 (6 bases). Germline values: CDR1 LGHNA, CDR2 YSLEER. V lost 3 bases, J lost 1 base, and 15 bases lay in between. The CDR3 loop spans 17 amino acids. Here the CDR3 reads CASSHPFIGGNTGELFF. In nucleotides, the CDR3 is TGCGCCAGCAGCCACCCTTTTATAGGGGGGAACACCGGGGAGCTGTTTTTT.

CDR3 amino acids: CAISGVAVAETQYF. As DNA, the CDR3 is TGTGCCATCAGTGGGGTGGCGGTAGCAGAGACCCAGTACTTC. This rearrangement joins TRBV10-3 to TRBJ2-5; no definite D call. This CDR3 region has 14 residues. From germline, CDR1 is ENHRY and CDR2 SYGVKD. Trimming removed 4 bases at V and 4 bases at J, with 13 bases between.

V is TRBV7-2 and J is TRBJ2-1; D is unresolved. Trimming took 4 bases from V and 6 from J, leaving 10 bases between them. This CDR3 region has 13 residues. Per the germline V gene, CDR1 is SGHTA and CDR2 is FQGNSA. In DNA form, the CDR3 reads TGTGCCAGCAGCTACCCCCTCCGCAATGAGCAGTTCTTC. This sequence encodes CASSYPLRNEQFF. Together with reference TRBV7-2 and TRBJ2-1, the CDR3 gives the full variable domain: GAGVSQSPSNKVTEKGKDVELRCDPISGHTALYWYRQSLGQGLEFLIYFQGNSAPDKSGLPSDRFSAERTGGSVSTLTIQRTQQEDSAVYLCASSYPLRNEQFFGPGTRLTVL.

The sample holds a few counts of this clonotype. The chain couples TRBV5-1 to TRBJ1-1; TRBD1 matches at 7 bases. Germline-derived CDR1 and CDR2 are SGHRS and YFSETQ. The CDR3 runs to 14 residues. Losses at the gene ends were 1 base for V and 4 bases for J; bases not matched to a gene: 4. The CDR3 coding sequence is TGCGCCAGCAGCTTGACAGGGGAGCGCACTGAAGCTTTCTTT. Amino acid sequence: CASSLTGERTEAFF.

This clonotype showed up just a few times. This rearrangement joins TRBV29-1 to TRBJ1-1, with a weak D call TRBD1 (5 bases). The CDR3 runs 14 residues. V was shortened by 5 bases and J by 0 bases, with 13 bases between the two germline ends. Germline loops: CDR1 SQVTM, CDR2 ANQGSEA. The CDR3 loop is CSVQGRGLNTEAFF. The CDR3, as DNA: TGCAGCGTTCAGGGTCGGGGACTGAACACTGAAGCTTTCTTT.

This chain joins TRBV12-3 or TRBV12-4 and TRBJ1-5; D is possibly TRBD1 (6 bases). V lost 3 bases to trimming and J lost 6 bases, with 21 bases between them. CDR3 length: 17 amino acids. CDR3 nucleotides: TGTGCCAGCAGTTTTTGGGGGGTCAGGGGCGCGGGTCAGCCCCAGCATTTT. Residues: CASSFWGVRGAGQPQHF.

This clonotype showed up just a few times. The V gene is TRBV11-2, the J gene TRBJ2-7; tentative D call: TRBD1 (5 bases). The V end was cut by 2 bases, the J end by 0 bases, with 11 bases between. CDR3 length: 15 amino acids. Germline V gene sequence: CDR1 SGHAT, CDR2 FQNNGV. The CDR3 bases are TGTGCCAGCAGCTTAACGCTTGACAGCTCCTACGAGCAGTACTTC. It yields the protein CASSLTLDSSYEQYF.

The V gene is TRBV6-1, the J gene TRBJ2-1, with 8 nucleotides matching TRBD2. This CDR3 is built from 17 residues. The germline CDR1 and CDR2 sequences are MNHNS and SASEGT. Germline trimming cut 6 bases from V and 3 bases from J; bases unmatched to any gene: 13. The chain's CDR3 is CASRRGGSGAIYNEQFF. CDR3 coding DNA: TGTGCCAGCAGGAGAGGGGGTAGCGGGGCGATCTACAATGAGCAGTTCTTC.

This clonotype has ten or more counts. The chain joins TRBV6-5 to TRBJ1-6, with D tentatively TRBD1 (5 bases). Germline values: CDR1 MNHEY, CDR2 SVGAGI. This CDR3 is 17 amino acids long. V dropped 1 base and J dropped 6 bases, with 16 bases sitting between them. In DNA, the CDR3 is TGTGCCAGCAGTTACTTATCTCCGGGACGGACTAATTCACCCCTCCACTTT. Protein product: CASSYLSPGRTNSPLHF.

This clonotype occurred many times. The CDR3 nucleotides are TGTGCCAGCAGTCAGCCGGGGGGGTTCTCGGATACGCAGTATTTT. The encoded protein is CASSQPGGFSDTQYF. The chain uses TRBV12-3 or TRBV12-4 and TRBJ2-3; the match to TRBD2 covers 8 bases. The CDR3 runs to 15 residues. Germline trimming cut 5 bases from V and 6 bases from J; bases unmatched to any gene: 10.

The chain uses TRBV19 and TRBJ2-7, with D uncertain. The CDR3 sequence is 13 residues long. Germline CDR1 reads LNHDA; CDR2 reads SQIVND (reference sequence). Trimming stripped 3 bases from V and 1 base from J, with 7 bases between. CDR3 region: CASSITASYEQYF. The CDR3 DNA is TGTGCCAGTAGTATTACCGCGTCCTACGAGCAGTACTTC.

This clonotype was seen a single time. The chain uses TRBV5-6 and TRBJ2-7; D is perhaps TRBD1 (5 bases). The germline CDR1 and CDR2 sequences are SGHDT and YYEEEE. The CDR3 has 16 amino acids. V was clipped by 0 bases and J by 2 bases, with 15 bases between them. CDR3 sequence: CASSLDVDSVTYEQYF. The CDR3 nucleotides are TGTGCCAGCAGCTTGGACGTCGACAGCGTTACCTACGAGCAGTACTTC.

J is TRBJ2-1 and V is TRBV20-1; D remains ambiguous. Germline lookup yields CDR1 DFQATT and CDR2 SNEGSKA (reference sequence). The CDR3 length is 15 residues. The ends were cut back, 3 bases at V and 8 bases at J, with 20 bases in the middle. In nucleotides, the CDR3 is TGCAGTGCTAGTCGGCAGATGGGTGGCCTGGATGAGCAGTTCTTC. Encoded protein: CSASRQMGGLDEQFF.

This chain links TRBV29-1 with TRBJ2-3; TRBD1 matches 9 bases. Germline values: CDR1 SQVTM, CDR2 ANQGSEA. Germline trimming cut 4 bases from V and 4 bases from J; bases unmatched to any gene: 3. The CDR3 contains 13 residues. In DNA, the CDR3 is TGCAGCGTTGCGCGGGACAGGGCAGATACGCAGTATTTT. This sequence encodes CSVARDRADTQYF.

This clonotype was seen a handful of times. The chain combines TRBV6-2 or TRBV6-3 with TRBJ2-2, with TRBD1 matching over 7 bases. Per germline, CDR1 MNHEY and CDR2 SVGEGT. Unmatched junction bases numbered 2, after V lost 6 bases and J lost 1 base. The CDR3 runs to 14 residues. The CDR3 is CASRDRQNTGELFF. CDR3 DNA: TGTGCCAGCAGGGACAGGCAGAACACCGGGGAGCTGTTTTTT.

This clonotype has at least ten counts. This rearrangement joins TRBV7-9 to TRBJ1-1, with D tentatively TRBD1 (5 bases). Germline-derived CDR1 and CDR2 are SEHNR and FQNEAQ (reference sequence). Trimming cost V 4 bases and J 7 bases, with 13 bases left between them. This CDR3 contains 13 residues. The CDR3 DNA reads TGTGCCAGCAGCTCGGGACCAAATTTTGAAGCTTTCTTT. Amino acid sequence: CASSSGPNFEAFF.

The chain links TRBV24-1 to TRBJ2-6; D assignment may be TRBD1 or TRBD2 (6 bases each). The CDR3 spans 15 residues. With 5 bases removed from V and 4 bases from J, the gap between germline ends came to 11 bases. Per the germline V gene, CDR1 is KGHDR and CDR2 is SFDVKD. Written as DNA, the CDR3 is TGTGCCACCAGTGGAAGGGGGGACGGGGCCAACGTCCTGACTTTC. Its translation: CATSGRGDGANVLTF.

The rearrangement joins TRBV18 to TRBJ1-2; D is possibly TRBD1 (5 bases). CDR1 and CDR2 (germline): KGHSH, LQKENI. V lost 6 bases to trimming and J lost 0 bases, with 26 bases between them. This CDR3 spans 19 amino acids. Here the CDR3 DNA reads TGTGCCAGCTCGCTAACGTGGTCCGGGACGGGAAAAGCTAACTATGGCTACACCTTC. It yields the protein CASSLTWSGTGKANYGYTF.